Below, 16 T cell receptor beta chains from the same sample are listed, as sequenced in a study of blood T cell repertoires in COVID-19. Using immunoSEQ multiplex PCR, the repertoire was profiled, and TCRdb retains in-frame clones only, with some absent. Of some 350,000 clones listed, around 86% are singletons. Material for sequencing was peripheral blood. The receptors derive from a woman aged 50 to 60 with COVID-19, enrolled during active disease.

The chain employs TRBV5-1 and TRBJ1-2, with TRBD1 as a possible D gene (5 bases). Germline V lookup: CDR1 SGHRS, CDR2 YFSETQ. The V end was cut by 5 bases, the J end by 0 bases, with 14 bases between. The CDR3 sequence is 15 residues long. The CDR3 DNA reads TGCGCCAGCAGGGAAGACAGCTTTACTAACTATGGCTACACCTTC. It yields the protein CASREDSFTNYGYTF.

This clone was seen more than once but under ten times. This chain connects TRBV3-1 (or the pseudogene TRBV3-2) to TRBJ1-3, with 8 bases aligning to TRBD1. The germline V gene has CDR1 LGHDT and CDR2 YNNKEL (reference sequence). V lost 1 base to trimming and J lost 4 bases; unmatched junction nucleotides: 3. The CDR3 runs 15 residues. CDR3: CASSQGGTGGNTIYF. Written as DNA, the CDR3 is TGTGCCAGCAGCCAAGGCGGGACAGGCGGAAACACCATATATTTT.

The gene calls are TRBV5-1 and TRBJ2-3, with 8 nucleotides matching TRBD1. Trimming took 4 bases from V and 0 from J; bases not matched to a gene: 7. The germline V gene encodes CDR1 SGHRS and CDR2 YFSETQ. There are 16 residues in the CDR3. The CDR3 nucleotides read TGCGCCAGCAGCAGGATGGACAGGGCTAGCACAGATACGCAGTATTTT. This encodes CASSRMDRASTDTQYF.

This clone was observed a handful of times. The chain has TRBV5-1 and TRBJ1-2, with D unclear. Germline CDR1 is SGHRS and CDR2 is YFSETQ. V was trimmed by 0 bases and J by 2 bases, leaving 5 bases between them. This CDR3 is 13 amino acids long. The DNA of the CDR3 is TGCGCCAGCAGCTTGGTACAAAACTATGGCTACACCTTC. Translation: CASSLVQNYGYTF.

The chain combines TRBV12-5 with TRBJ2-1; maybe TRBD2 (5 bases). The germline V and J ends were trimmed by 7 bases and 4 bases, with 17 bases remaining between them. This CDR3 has 15 amino acids. Germline loops: CDR1 LGHNT, CDR2 FRNRAP. CDR3 loop: CASDKKRSGYNEQFF. The DNA of the CDR3 is TGTGCTAGTGACAAAAAGCGGAGTGGTTACAATGAGCAGTTCTTC.

V usage is TRBV5-5 and J usage is TRBJ1-5; D remains ambiguous. Germline CDR1 SGHKS, CDR2 YYEKEE (reference sequence). Trimming stripped 1 base from V and 4 bases from J, with 6 bases between. The CDR3 runs 13 residues. The CDR3 is CASSLTRNQPQHF. The CDR3 DNA reads as TGTGCCAGCAGCTTGACCCGGAATCAGCCCCAGCATTTT.

Comments on this clone: At one end, the junction sequence differs from germline, possibly due to a read error. The V and J genes are TRBV7-7 and TRBJ2-5, with a possible D match to TRBD1 (6 bases). This CDR3 region has 15 residues. Germline V CDR1 and CDR2: SSHAT, FNYEAQ (reference sequence). This chain's CDR3 is CASSLVSRQEVTQYF. For the CDR3, the DNA is TGTGCTAGCAGCTTGGTTTCCCGACAGGAAGTGACCCAGTACTTC.

The gene calls are TRBV29-1 and TRBJ2-1; TRBD1 aligns across 8 bases. The CDR3 length is 15 residues. Trimming cost V 3 bases and J 7 bases; bases outside gene matches: 11. CDR1 and CDR2 (germline): SQVTM, ANQGSEA. The CDR3 reads CSVELSGGVRNEQFF. CDR3 sequence (DNA): TGCAGCGTTGAGTTGTCAGGGGGCGTTCGGAATGAGCAGTTCTTC.

The chain combines TRBV2 with TRBJ1-5; TRBD1 agrees at 9 bases. The CDR3 totals 15 residues. Losses at the gene ends were 1 base for V and 6 bases for J; bases not matched to a gene: 4. Germline CDR1 is SNHLY and CDR2 is FYNNEI. The CDR3 region has the DNA TGTGCCAGCAGTGAAGAGGGACAGGGTGTTCAGCCCCAGCATTTT. It specifies CASSEEGQGVQPQHF.

The gene calls are TRBV19 and TRBJ2-2, with 8 bases fitting TRBD2. The V gene's germline CDR1 is LNHDA and CDR2 SQIVND (reference sequence). CDR3 length equals 16 residues. Unmatched junction bases numbered 6, after V lost 5 bases and J lost 1 base. The CDR3 DNA sequence: TGTGCCAGTAGTCCTCGACTAGCGCGGAACACCGGGGAGCTGTTTTTT. It specifies CASSPRLARNTGELFF.

This clone came up once. The J gene is TRBJ2-7, the V gene TRBV5-4; TRBD2 aligns across 9 bases. CDR1 SGHNT and CDR2 YYREEE come from the germline V gene (reference sequence). CDR3 size: 17 residues. The V gene end was trimmed by 4 bases and the J gene end by 2 bases; junction bases not matched to a gene: 13. For the CDR3, the DNA is TGTGCCAGCAGCCCCCCTGGTCTAGCGGGAAGTACCTACGAGCAGTACTTC. Its protein product is CASSPPGLAGSTYEQYF.

This chain links TRBV19 with TRBJ2-7, with 8 bases that match TRBD1. The germline gives CDR1 LNHDA, CDR2 SQIVND (reference sequence). The CDR3 is 18 amino acids. J lost 1 base, V lost 4 bases, and 15 bases had no gene match. The CDR3 region has the DNA TGTGCCAGTAGTACACGAAACTCCGGACAGGGATGGTCCTACGAGCAGTACTTC. Amino acid sequence: CASSTRNSGQGWSYEQYF.

The genes are TRBV10-1 and TRBJ2-7; TRBD1 agrees at 9 bases. The germline CDR1 and CDR2 sequences are WNHNN and SYGVQD (reference sequence). The CDR3 is 15 residues long. J was trimmed by 5 bases and V by 5 bases; bases with no gene match: 10. CDR3 loop: CASSHRGQGWNEQYF. The DNA for the CDR3 is TGCGCCAGCAGTCATCGAGGACAGGGGTGGAACGAGCAGTACTTC.

The sample holds one count of this clone. This rearrangement joins TRBV5-6 to TRBJ1-6; D ambiguous. Looked up from germline, CDR1 is SGHDT and CDR2 is YYEEEE. With 0 bases removed from V and 8 bases from J, the gap between germline ends came to 6 bases. The CDR3 runs to 13 residues. CDR3 bases: TGTGCCAGCAGCTTGGGCTGGCATTCACCCCTCCACTTT. Its protein is CASSLGWHSPLHF.

The count of this clone is one. V and J are TRBV29-1 and TRBJ2-7, with 7 bases matching TRBD2. V lost 3 bases to trimming and J lost 9 bases; unmatched junction nucleotides: 11. Germline-derived CDR1 and CDR2 are SQVTM and ANQGSEA. The CDR3 consists of 13 residues. DNA for the CDR3: TGCAGCGTTGAGAATTCCCAGCGGGATGGGCAGTACTTC. Residues: CSVENSQRDGQYF.

About this clone: One end of the junction does not line up with germline, which may come from a read error. This sequence joins TRBV7-7 and TRBJ2-1, with D possibly matching TRBD2 (5 bases). Germline-derived CDR1 and CDR2 are SSHAT and FNYEAQ (reference sequence). This CDR3 contains 15 residues. The DNA of the CDR3 is TGTGCTAGCAGCTTAGGTGCGGGTTCCTACAATGAGCAGTTCTTC. Translation gives CASSLGAGSYNEQFF.